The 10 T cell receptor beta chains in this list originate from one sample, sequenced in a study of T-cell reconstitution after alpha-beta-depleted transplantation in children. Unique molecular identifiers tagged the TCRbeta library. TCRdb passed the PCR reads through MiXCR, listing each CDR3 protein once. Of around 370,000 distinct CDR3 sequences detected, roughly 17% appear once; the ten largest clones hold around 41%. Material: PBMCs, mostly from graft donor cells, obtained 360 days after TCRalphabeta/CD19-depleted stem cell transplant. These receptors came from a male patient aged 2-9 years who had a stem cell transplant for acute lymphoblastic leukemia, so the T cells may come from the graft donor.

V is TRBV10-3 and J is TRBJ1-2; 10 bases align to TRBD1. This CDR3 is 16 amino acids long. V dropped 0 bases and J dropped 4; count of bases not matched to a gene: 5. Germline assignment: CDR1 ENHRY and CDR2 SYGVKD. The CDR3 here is CAISESTGGWLYGYTF. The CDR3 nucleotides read TGTGCCATCAGTGAGTCGACAGGGGGCTGGCTCTATGGCTACACCTTC.

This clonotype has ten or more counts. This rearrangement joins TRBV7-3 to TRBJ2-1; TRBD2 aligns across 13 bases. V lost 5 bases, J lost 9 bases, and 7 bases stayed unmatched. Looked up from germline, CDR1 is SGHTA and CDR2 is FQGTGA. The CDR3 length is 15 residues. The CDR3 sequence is CASSPSGLAGSEQFF. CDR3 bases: TGTGCCAGCAGCCCCTCGGGACTAGCGGGAAGTGAGCAGTTCTTC.

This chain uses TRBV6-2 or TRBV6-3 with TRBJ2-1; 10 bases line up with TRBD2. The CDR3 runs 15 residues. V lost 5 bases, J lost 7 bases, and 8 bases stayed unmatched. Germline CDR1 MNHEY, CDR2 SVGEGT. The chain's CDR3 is CASSTLAGVVNEQFF. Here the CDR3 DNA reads TGTGCCAGCAGTACTCTAGCGGGAGTTGTAAATGAGCAGTTCTTC.

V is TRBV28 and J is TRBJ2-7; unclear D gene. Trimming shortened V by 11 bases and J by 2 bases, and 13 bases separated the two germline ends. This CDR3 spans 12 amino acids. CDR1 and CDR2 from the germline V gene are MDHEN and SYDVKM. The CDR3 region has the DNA TGTGCCTCCCTTTCCATCACCTACGAGCAGTACTTC. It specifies CASLSITYEQYF.

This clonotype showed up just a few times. CDR3 DNA sequence: TGTGCCAGCAGGGAGCGGGTCGTTTCCTACAATGAGCAGTTCTTC. This sequence encodes CASRERVVSYNEQFF. This chain uses TRBV6-2 or TRBV6-3 with TRBJ2-1; a weak D match, TRBD2 (6 bases). The CDR3 extends over 15 amino acids. Germline-derived CDR1 and CDR2 are MNHEY and SVGEGT. Between the trimmed V and J ends, which lost 6 bases and 1 base, there was a span of 13 bases.

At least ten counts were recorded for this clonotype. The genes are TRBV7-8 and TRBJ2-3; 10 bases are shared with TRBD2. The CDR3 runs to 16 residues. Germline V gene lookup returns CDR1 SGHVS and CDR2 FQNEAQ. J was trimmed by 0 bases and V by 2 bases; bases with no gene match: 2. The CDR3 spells CASSLRTSGSTDTQYF. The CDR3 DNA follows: TGTGCCAGCAGCTTAAGGACTAGCGGAAGCACAGATACGCAGTATTTT. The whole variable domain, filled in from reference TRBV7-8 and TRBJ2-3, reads GAGVSQSPRYKVAKRGQDVALRCDPISGHVSLFWYQQALGQGPEFLTYFQNEAQLDKSGLPSDRFFAERPEGSVSTLKIQRTQQEDSAVYLCASSLRTSGSTDTQYFGPGTRLTVL.

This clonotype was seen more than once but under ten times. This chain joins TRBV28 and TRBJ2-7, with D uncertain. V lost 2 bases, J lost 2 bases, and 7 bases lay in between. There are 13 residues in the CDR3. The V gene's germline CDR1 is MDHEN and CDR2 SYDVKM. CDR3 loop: CASSLNYPYEQYF. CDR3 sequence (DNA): TGTGCCAGCAGTTTAAACTATCCCTACGAGCAGTACTTC. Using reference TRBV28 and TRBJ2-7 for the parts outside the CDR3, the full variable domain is DVKVTQSSRYLVKRTGEKVFLECVQDMDHENMFWYRQDPGLGLRLIYFSYDVKMKEKGDIPEGYSVSREKKERFSLILESASTNQTSMYLCASSLNYPYEQYFGPGTRLTVT.

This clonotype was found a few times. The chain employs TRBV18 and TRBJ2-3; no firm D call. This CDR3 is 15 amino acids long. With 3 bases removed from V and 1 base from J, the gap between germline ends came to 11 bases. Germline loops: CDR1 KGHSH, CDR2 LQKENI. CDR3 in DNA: TGTGCCAGCTCACCCAATGGACCGCGCACAGATACGCAGTATTTT. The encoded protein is CASSPNGPRTDTQYF.

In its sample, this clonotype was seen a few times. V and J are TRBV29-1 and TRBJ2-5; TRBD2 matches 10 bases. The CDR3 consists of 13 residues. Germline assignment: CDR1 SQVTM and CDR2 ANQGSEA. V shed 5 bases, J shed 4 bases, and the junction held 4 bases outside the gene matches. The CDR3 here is CSVRTSGIETQYF. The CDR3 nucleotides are TGCAGCGTTAGGACTAGCGGAATAGAGACCCAGTACTTC.

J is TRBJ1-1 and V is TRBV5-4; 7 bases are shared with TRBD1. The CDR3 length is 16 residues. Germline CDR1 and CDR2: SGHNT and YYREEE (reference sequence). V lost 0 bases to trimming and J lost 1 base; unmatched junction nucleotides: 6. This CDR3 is CASSLATGARNTEAFF. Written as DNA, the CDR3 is TGTGCCAGCAGCTTGGCCACAGGGGCCCGGAACACTGAAGCTTTCTTT.